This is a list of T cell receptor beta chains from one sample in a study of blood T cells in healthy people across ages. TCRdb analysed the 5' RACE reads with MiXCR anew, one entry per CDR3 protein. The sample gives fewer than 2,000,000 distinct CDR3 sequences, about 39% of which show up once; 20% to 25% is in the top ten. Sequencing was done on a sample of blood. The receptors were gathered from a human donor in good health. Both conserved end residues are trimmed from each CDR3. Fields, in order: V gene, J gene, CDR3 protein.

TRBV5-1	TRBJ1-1	ASSLVGRAPEGAF
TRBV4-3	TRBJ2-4	ASSQDATGLNIQY
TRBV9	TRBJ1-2	ASSVAGDGYT
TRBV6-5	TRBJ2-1	ASSYSNSGQVLHNEQF
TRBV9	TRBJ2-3	ASSARQGAGTDTQY
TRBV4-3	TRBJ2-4	ASSQAIQDIQY
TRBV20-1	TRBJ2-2	SARVTDGGNTGELF
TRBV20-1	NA	SAERGAYEQY
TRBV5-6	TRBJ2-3	ASRRGLSRTDTQY
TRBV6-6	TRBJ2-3	ASSSEEDTQY
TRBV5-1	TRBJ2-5	ASSMASGETQY
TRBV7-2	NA	ASSLAGQMPYEQY
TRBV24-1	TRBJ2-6	ATSGFSSGANVLT
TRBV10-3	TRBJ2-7	AISDWTGAPYEQY
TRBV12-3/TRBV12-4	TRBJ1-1	ASSLALLGGARKGAEAF
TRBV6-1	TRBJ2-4	ASSTGVSAKNIQY
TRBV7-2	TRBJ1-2	ASSFGQGIANYGYT
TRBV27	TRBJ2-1	ASSLSVTSSYNEQF
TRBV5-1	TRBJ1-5	ASSLDQGVKPQH
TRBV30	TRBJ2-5	AWSKGGQETQY
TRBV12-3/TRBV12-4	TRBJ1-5	ASRSGTIKGQPQH
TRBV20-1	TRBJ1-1	SASRQRETEAF
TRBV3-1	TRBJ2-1	ASSTYSTGGDGNEQF
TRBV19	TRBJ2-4	ASSVPRKTVDVIQY
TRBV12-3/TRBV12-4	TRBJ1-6	ASSGSRSSYNSPLH
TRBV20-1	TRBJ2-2	SAKASGDHTGELF
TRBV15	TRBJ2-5	ATSRDDWGGETQY
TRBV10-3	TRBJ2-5	AISDLGRGAQETQY
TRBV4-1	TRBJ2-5	ASSQVLSETQY
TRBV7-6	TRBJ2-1	ASSRVSLSSYNEQF
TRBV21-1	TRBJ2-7	ASSKGRGKTDVRY
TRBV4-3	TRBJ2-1	ASSARQGPSNEQF
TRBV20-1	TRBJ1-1	SAHGGKRNTEAF
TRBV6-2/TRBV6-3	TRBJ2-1	ASNYASGGRDEQF